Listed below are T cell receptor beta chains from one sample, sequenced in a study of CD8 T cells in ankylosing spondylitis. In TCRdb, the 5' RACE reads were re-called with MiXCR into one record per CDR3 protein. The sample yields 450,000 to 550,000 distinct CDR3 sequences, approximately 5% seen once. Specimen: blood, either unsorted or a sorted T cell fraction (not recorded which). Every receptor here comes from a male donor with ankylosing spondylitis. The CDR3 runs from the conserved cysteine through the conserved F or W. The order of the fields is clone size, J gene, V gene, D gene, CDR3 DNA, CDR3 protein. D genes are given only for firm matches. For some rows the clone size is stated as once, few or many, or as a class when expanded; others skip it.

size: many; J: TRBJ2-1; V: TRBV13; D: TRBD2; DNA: TGTGCCAGCAGCCTAGCGGGGGGCGGCTTCTCCTACAATGAGCAGTTCTTC; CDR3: CASSLAGGGFSYNEQFF
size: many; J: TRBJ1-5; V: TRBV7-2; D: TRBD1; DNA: TGTGCCAGCAGCTACGGGACAGGGGGTCAGCCCCAGCATTTT; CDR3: CASSYGTGGQPQHF
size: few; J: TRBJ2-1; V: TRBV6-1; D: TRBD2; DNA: TGTGCCAGCAGTCCGGGACTACTGGGGTACAATGAGCAGTTCTTC; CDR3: CASSPGLLGYNEQFF
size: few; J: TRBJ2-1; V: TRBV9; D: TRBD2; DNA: TGTGCCAGCAGCACACGACTAGCGGGGGACTCCTACAATGAGCAGTTCTTC; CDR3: CASSTRLAGDSYNEQFF
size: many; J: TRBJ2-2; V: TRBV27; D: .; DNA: TGTGCCAGCAGTTCCTCCTCTCAGACAGCCACCGGGGAGCTGTTTTTT; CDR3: CASSSSSQTATGELFF
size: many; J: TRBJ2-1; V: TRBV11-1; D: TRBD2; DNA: TGTGCCAGCAGCTTAGCCGTCGGGCGGGGGGGCTCCTACAATGAGCAGTTCTTC; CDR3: CASSLAVGRGGSYNEQFF
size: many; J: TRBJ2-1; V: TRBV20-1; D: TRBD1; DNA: TGCAGTGCTAGAGATACAGGGGGCAATGAGCAGTTCTTC; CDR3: CSARDTGGNEQFF
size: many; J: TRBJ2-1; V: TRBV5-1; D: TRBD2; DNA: TGCGCCAGCAGCTTGGATGGAGCGGGGCTATACAATGAGCAGTTCTTC; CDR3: CASSLDGAGLYNEQFF
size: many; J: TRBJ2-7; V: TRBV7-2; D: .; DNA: TGTGCCAGCAGCCCTCGGGGAGTCGACGAGCAGTACTTC; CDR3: CASSPRGVDEQYF
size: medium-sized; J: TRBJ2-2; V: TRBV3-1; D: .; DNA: TGTGCCAGCAGCCGGACCTTTCCGAACACCGGGGAGCTGTTTTTT; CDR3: CASSRTFPNTGELFF
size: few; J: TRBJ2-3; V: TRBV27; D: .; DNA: TGTGCCAGCAGTTTACGCAGGGCTGAAGATACGCAGTATTTT; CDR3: CASSLRRAEDTQYF
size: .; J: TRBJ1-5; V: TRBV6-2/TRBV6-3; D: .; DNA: TGTGCCAGCAGTTATCGGGGAGAACAGCCCCAGCATTTT; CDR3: CASSYRGEQPQHF
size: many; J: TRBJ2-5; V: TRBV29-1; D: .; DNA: TGCAGCGCAGGAAATGGGCGGGAATGGGAGACCCAGTACTTC; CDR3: CSAGNGREWETQYF
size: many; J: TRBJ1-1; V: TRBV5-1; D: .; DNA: TGCGCCAGCAGCTTGGCCAACACGGGCGGGAGTGAAGCTTTCTTT; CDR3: CASSLANTGGSEAFF
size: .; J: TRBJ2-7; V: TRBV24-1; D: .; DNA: TGTGCCACCAGTGACCCACGCTGGACGGCCACCTACGAGCAGTACTTC; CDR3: CATSDPRWTATYEQYF
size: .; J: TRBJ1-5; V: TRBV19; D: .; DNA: TGTGCCAGTAGTGAGACCCTCCAGGGTAGTGGCAATCAGCCCCAGCATTTT; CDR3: CASSETLQGSGNQPQHF
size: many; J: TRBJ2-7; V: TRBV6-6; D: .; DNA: TGTGCCAGCAACTATTACTCCTACGAGCAGTACTTC; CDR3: CASNYYSYEQYF
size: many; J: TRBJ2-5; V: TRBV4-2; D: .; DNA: TGTGCCAGCAGCCAAGATTTGGGTGCAGGGGAGACCCAGTACTTC; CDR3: CASSQDLGAGETQYF
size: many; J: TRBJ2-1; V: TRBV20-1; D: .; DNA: TGCAGTGCTAGGAAAAGGAGGGCAACCTACAATGAGCAGTTCTTC; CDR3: CSARKRRATYNEQFF
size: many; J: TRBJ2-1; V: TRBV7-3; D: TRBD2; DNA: TGTGCCAGCAGCTTGACGGGGGGGTGGTACAATGAGCAGTTCTTC; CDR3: CASSLTGGWYNEQFF
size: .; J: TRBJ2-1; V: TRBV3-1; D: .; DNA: TGTGCCAGCAGCCAAGATCAGAGCTACAATGAGCAGTTCTTC; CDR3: CASSQDQSYNEQFF
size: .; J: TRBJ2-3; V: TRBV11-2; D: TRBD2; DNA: TGTGCCAGCAGCTTAGTTTCTAGCGGAATCGTGGGGACGCAGTATTTT; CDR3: CASSLVSSGIVGTQYF
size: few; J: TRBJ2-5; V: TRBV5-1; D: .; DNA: TGCGCCAGCAGCAGGGGGGCTCCAGTCCAAGAGACCCAGTACTTC; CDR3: CASSRGAPVQETQYF
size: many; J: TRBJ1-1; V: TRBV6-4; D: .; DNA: TGTGCCAGCAGTGACGCCGGGGGGGCGAACACTGAAGCTTTCTTT; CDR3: CASSDAGGANTEAFF
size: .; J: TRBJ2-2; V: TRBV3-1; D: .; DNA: TGTGCCAGCAGCCAAGACCACCGAGGAGGCACCGGGGAGCTGTTTTTT; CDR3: CASSQDHRGGTGELFF
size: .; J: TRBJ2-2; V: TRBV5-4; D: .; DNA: TGTGCCAGCGGCCAGGGGCTAGACACCGGGGAGCTGTTTTTT; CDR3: CASGQGLDTGELFF
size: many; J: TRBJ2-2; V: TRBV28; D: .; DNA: TGTGCCAGCAGTTTATTTTCCAGGGGAGCCGGGGAGCTGTTTTTT; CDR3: CASSLFSRGAGELFF
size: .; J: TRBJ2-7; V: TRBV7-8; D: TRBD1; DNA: TGTGCCAGCAGCTTAGCACAGGGGGTAGGGGAGCAGTACTTC; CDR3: CASSLAQGVGEQYF
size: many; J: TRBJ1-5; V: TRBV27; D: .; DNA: TGTGCCAGCAGTTTATCCGGGGGGCAGCCCCAGCATTTT; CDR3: CASSLSGGQPQHF
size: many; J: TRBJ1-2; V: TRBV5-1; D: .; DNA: TGCGCCAGCAGTCCCGTGACCCTCTATGGCTACACCTTC; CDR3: CASSPVTLYGYTF
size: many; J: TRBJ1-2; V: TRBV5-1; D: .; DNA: TGCGCCAGCAGGAAGGACGGCCAGAGTTACTATGGCTACACCTTC; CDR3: CASRKDGQSYYGYTF
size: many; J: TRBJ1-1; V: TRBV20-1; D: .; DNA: TGCAGTGCTAGATCAAACAGTGGAGACACTGAAGCTTTCTTT; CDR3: CSARSNSGDTEAFF
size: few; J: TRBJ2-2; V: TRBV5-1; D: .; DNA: TGCGCCAGCAGCTTGGTCCGGGGGGCGCTCACCGGGGAGCTGTTTTTT; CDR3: CASSLVRGALTGELFF
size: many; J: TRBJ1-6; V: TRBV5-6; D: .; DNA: TGTGCCAGCAGCGTTAGTAGGGGAACGCCCCTCCACTTT; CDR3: CASSVSRGTPLHF
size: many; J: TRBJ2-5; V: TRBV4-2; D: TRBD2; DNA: TGTGCCAGCAGCCAGGACCGCCCCCTGGCTAGCGGGCAAGAGACCCAGTACTTC; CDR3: CASSQDRPLASGQETQYF
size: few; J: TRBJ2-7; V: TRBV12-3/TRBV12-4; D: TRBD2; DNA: TGTGCCAGCAGTTTAGCTCCCTCGGGGAGGGCTCTGGTTGAGCAGTACTTC; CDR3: CASSLAPSGRALVEQYF
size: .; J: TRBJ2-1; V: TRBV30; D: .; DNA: TGTGCTGGTTCGGAACAGGTCTACAATGAGCAGTTCTTC; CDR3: CAGSEQVYNEQFF
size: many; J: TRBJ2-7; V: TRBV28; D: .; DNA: TGTGCCAGCAGTTTTGACAGTAACTACGAGCAGTACTTC; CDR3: CASSFDSNYEQYF
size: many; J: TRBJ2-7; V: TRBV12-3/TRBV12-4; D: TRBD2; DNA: TGTGCCAGCAGCAAGCCTAGCGGGGGTTTCTCCTACGAGCAGTACTTC; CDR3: CASSKPSGGFSYEQYF
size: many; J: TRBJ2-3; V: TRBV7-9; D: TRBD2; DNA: TGTGCCAGCAGCCTGGGACTAGCCTGGTTGACAGATACGCAGTATTTT; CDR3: CASSLGLAWLTDTQYF
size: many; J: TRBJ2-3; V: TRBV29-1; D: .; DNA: TGCAGCGTCTCAACTCTACCGGGCTACGGGACAGATACGCAGTATTTT; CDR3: CSVSTLPGYGTDTQYF